These 13 T cell receptor beta chains came from one sample sequenced in a study of response to subunit inactivated influenza vaccine. Via MiXCR, TCRdb re-called the RT-PCR reads, giving one row per CDR3 protein. The data hold roughly 540,000 distinct CDR3 sequences, with around 25% observed a single time. The same data also went into a second study, on T cells expressing NK-cell markers. That investigation notes: Synthesis of TCR beta cDNA relied on 5'RACE template switching carrying UMIs.

The sample consisted of CD4+ T cells sorted from PBMCs, taken 11 to 12 days after vaccination. The receptors here all came from a middle-aged man who received an inactivated influenza vaccine.

Comment on this clonotype: A much larger clone lies one base from this, so it may be a read error. The rearrangement uses TRBV7-9 and TRBJ2-7; a possible D gene is TRBD1 (6 bases). This CDR3 is built from 13 residues. The germline V gene encodes CDR1 SEHNR and CDR2 FQNEAQ (reference sequence). For the CDR3, the DNA is TGTGCCAGCAGCACAGGGATCTCCTACGGGCAGTACTTC. Translating gives CASSTGISYGQYF.

The chain couples TRBV3-1 to TRBJ2-7; D unresolved. CDR3 length: 13 amino acids. The germline V gene encodes CDR1 LGHDT and CDR2 YNNKEL (reference sequence). V lost 3 bases and J 0 bases, leaving 6 bases between the germline ends. This CDR3 is CASSQIRSYEQYF. Here the CDR3 DNA reads TGTGCCAGCAGCCAGATCCGCTCCTACGAGCAGTACTTC.

The genes are TRBV3-1 and TRBJ1-1, with TRBD1 identical over 7 bases. CDR1 LGHDT and CDR2 YNNKEL come from the germline V gene (reference sequence). The junction had 7 bases not matched to a gene; V was cut back by 4 bases and J by 5 bases. CDR3 length equals 14 residues. The CDR3 loop reads CASSPTGKWTEAFF. CDR3 in DNA: TGTGCCAGCAGCCCGACAGGGAAGTGGACTGAAGCTTTCTTT.

This clonotype was picked up a small number of times. The chain recombines TRBV24-1 with TRBJ2-3, with 7 bases aligning to TRBD1. The CDR3 spans 14 residues. Germline V gives CDR1 KGHDR, CDR2 SFDVKD. Trimming removed 10 bases from V and 6 bases from J; junction bases left unmatched: 12. CDR3 in amino acids: CATRDSGETDTQYF. Written as DNA, the CDR3 is TGTGCCACGAGGGACAGTGGGGAGACTGATACGCAGTATTTT.

The rearrangement uses TRBV5-1 and TRBJ2-1; 13 bases are shared with TRBD2. The V and J ends lost 4 bases and 9 bases, in that order; junction bases with no gene match: 16. The CDR3 has 18 residues. Per the germline V gene, CDR1 is SGHRS and CDR2 is YFSETQ. In DNA, the CDR3 is TGCGCCAGCAGCGGGGCCCCTACTAGCGGGGGGGCCGTAGCTGAGCAGTTCTTC. It yields the protein CASSGAPTSGGAVAEQFF.

The gene calls are TRBV6-4 and TRBJ1-1; D perhaps matches TRBD1 (6 bases). V dropped 6 bases and J dropped 1 base, with 15 bases sitting between them. The CDR3 loop spans 15 amino acids. The germline V gene encodes CDR1 MRHNA and CDR2 SNTAGT. CDR3 DNA sequence: TGTGCCAGCAGCACTGACCCACAGGGGAACACTGAAGCTTTCTTT. Protein sequence: CASSTDPQGNTEAFF.

The V call is TRBV20-1, the J call TRBJ2-5; 8 bases line up with TRBD2. The V gene's germline CDR1 is DFQATT and CDR2 SNEGSKA (reference sequence). V shed 2 bases and J 5 bases; nucleotides not matched to a gene: 4. The CDR3 runs to 13 residues. CDR3 residues: CSARYGRVETQYF. DNA of the CDR3: TGCAGTGCTAGATACGGGAGGGTTGAGACCCAGTACTTC.

The rearrangement uses TRBV29-1 and TRBJ1-3, with D unresolved. V was clipped by 2 bases and J by 4 bases, with 9 bases between them. The CDR3 loop spans 13 amino acids. Per the germline V gene, CDR1 is SQVTM and CDR2 is ANQGSEA. CDR3 residues: CSVERERGNTIYF. The CDR3 DNA reads as TGCAGCGTTGAAAGGGAAAGGGGAAACACCATATATTTT.

This clonotype was observed a few times. The chain combines TRBV12-3 or TRBV12-4 with TRBJ2-7; tentatively, D is TRBD1 or TRBD2 (5 bases each). The CDR3 loop spans 14 amino acids. V lost 4 bases, J lost 5 bases, and 15 bases lay in between. The CDR3 sequence is CASSSWTGRNEQYF. CDR3 DNA: TGTGCCAGCAGTTCGTGGACGGGACGGAACGAGCAGTACTTC.

The V gene is TRBV20-1, the J gene TRBJ2-2; D gene ambiguous. The germline V and J ends were trimmed by 3 bases and 1 base, with 6 bases remaining between them. CDR3 size: 13 residues. CDR1 is DFQATT and CDR2 is SNEGSKA in the germline V gene (reference sequence). This CDR3 reads CSASGQNTGELFF. CDR3 DNA sequence: TGCAGTGCTAGTGGGCAGAACACCGGGGAGCTGTTTTTT.

V gene TRBV20-1 combines with J gene TRBJ2-1; 9 bases are shared with TRBD2. Germline V lookup: CDR1 DFQATT, CDR2 SNEGSKA (reference sequence). Trimming took 0 bases from V and 7 from J; bases not matched to a gene: 10. This CDR3 contains 16 residues. The CDR3 protein is CSARDVSGRSANEQFF. CDR3 nucleotide sequence: TGCAGTGCTAGAGACGTAAGCGGGAGGAGCGCGAATGAGCAGTTCTTC.

The chain combines TRBV6-1 with TRBJ2-6; D remains unclear. Germline CDR1 is MNHNS and CDR2 is SASEGT. V lost 5 bases, J lost 0 bases, and 5 bases lay in between. CDR3 length equals 14 residues. CDR3 in DNA: TGTGCCAGCAGTCCAACCTCTGGGGCCAACGTCCTGACTTTC. This codes for CASSPTSGANVLTF.

This clonotype was observed a handful of times. The rearrangement uses TRBV20-1 and TRBJ1-6, with a tentative D call TRBD1 (6 bases). CDR3 size: 14 residues. Trimming stripped 4 bases from V and 9 bases from J, with 16 bases between. The germline V gene encodes CDR1 DFQATT and CDR2 SNEGSKA (reference sequence). The DNA for the CDR3 is TGCAGTGCTATTGGGGGCCGGGGGGCTTCACCCCTCCACTTT. This gives the protein CSAIGGRGASPLHF.